This entry features one TCR beta chain sequence. Its antigen is unidentified. Germline-derived CDR1 and CDR2 are SEHNR and FQNEAQ (reference sequence). Trimming removed 5 bases at V and 0 bases at J, with 11 bases between. The CDR3 consists of 14 residues. This entry is derived from a study of T cells in Graves' hyperthyroidism and ophthalmopathy. Study-level points and caveats: Among clonotypes expanded in thyroid above 0.001, most were also found in blood.

From RNA transcripts, TCR beta CDR3 regions were amplified. When the TCR CDR3 underwent first-round RT-PCR, the HTBI primer set was used. TCRdb reanalysed the multiplex PCR reads using MiXCR and keeps one entry per CDR3 protein. The sample contains approximately 360,000 distinct CDR3 sequences, 15% to 18% of which appear only once. The chain joins TRBV7-9 to TRBJ2-7; D not certain. Sequences were obtained from blood. This TCR derives from a woman between 18 and 29 years old with Graves' hyperthyroidism that later progressed to Graves' ophthalmopathy. The CDR3 reads CASSRPGSSYEQYF. In nucleotides, the CDR3 is TGTGCCAGCAGCCGCCCGGGCTCCTCCTACGAGCAGTACTTC.